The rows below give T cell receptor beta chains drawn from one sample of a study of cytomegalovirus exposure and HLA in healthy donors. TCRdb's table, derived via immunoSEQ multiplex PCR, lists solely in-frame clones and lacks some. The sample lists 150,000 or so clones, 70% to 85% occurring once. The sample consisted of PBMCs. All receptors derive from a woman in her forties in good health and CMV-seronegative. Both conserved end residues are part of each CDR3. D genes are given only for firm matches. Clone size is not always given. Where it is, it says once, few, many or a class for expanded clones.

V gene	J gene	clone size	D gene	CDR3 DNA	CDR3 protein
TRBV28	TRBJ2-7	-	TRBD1	TGTGCCAGCAGTTTACTGGGGACAGGGGGCTCCTACGAGCAGTACTTC	CASSLLGTGGSYEQYF
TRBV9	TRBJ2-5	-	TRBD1	TGTGCCAGCAGCGTAGGTGGGACAGGAGAAGAGACCCAGTACTTC	CASSVGGTGEETQYF
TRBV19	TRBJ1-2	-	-	TGTGCCAGTAGTATACCCGGGAAGGACTATGGCTACACCTTC	CASSIPGKDYGYTF
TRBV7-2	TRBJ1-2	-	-	TGTGCCAGCAGACCTTCGGGGAGGAGATCTAACTATGGCTACACCTTC	CASRPSGRRSNYGYTF
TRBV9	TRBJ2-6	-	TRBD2	TGTGCCAGCAGCGTAGTGGTAGCGGGAGCGATATCTGGGGCCAACGTCCTGACTTTC	CASSVVVAGAISGANVLTF
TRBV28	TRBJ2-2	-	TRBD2	TGTGCCAACAGCCCTAGCGGGAGGGCCGGGGAGCTGTTTTTT	CANSPSGRAGELFF
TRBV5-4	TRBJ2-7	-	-	TGTGCCAGCAGCCCTAATCCCGCCGACAGGACGTACTTC	CASSPNPADRTYF
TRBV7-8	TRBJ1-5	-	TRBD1	TGTGCCAGCAGCCCCAGACCGGGACAGGGACGTTTTAAGCCCCAGCATTTT	CASSPRPGQGRFKPQHF
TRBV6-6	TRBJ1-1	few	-	TGTGCCAGCAGTTTCGCGGCCTCCATGAACACTGAAGCTTTCTTT	CASSFAASMNTEAFF
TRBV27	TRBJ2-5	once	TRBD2	TGTGCCAGCAGTTTACTAGCGGGTAAAGAGACCCAGTACTTC	CASSLLAGKETQYF
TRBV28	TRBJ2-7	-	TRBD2	TGTGCCAGCAGTTTCTTGAGGGCTAGCGGGAGGAAAATCTACGAGCAGTACTTC	CASSFLRASGRKIYEQYF
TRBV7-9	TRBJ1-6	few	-	TGTGCCAGCAGCATGGGACTTTTAGATAATTCACCCCTCCACTTT	CASSMGLLDNSPLHF
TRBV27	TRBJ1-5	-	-	TGTGCCAGCAGTTCCCGCGGTCTTTCCGGAAGCAATCAGCCCCAGCATTTT	CASSSRGLSGSNQPQHF
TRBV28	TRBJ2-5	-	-	TGTGCCACCCACCCCCTGATGGAGTACCAAGAGACCCAGTACTTC	CATHPLMEYQETQYF
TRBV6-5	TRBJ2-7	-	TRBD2	TGTGCCAGCAGTCCGGGACTAGCAGAAACCTACGAGCAGTACTTC	CASSPGLAETYEQYF
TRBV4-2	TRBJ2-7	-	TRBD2	TGTGCCAGCAGCCAAGATGGTAGTAGCGGGAGGCCCAAATACGAGCAGTACTTC	CASSQDGSSGRPKYEQYF
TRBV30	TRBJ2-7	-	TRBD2	TGTGCCTGGAGTGTACGGCTAGCGGGAGTCTACGAGCAGTACTTC	CAWSVRLAGVYEQYF
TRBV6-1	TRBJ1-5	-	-	TGTGCCAGCAGTGTGCCGGGGACCCAGCATTTT	CASSVPGTQHF
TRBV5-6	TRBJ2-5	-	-	TGTGCCAGCAGCTCACACCCCGGAGGACGGGGGATTGGGACCCAGTACTTC	CASSSHPGGRGIGTQYF
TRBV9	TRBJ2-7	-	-	TGTGCCAGCAGCGGTGGGGAGTTAATCTACGAGCAGTACTTC	CASSGGELIYEQYF
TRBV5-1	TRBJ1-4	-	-	TGCGCCAGCAGCTACCCCGGGAACAGCGAAAAACTGTTTTTT	CASSYPGNSEKLFF
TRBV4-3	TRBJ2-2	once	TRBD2	TGCGCCAGCAGCCCCCAACCAATAGCGGGAGGGCCAAACACCGGGGAGCTGTTTTTT	CASSPQPIAGGPNTGELFF
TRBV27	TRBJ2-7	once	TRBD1	TGTGCCACCACCGGGACAGCATACGAGCAGTACTTC	CATTGTAYEQYF
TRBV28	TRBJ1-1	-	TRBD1	TGTGCCAGCAGTTGGGACAGGGTCAGAAACACTGAAGCTTTCTTT	CASSWDRVRNTEAFF
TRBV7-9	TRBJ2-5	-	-	TGTGCCAGCAGATTTACAGGGGGGGAAGAGACCCAGTACTTC	CASRFTGGEETQYF
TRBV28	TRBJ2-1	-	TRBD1	TGTGCCAGCAGCCATTACTTACAGGGGGATACTAGCTTTATGTACAATGAGCAGTTCTTC	CASSHYLQGDTSFMYNEQFF
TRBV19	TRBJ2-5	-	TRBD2	TGTGCCAGTAGTAACGGACTAGCGGGGGTCCAAGAGACCCAGTACTTC	CASSNGLAGVQETQYF